Below, one T cell receptor (beta chain) is given with its context. Which cohort a participant joined came from the clinical history participants gave. Two negative PCRs, clearance, or symptom resolution were required of recovered Cohort 3 donors. As originally analysed: The assay estimated nucleated cells by amplifying reference gene primers. This table comes from immunoSEQ multiplex PCR, and its TCRdb copy is limited to in-frame clones, with some not included. V, J and clone size are taken as reported in that table, and D and trimming were inferred from the DNA itself. The sample lists some 300,000 clones, around 91% occurring once. Per germline, CDR1 SGHTS and CDR2 YDEGEE. This CDR3 region has 14 residues. V lost 4 bases and J lost 2, with 13 bases in between. The data derive from a study of blood T cell repertoires in COVID-19. Study-wide context: From the United States, Italy and Spain came samples of acute and convalescent COVID-19.

The source material was PBMCs or T cells enriched from blood (not recorded which). The TCR sequence derives from a woman aged 40 to 55 who had recovered from COVID-19. This sequence joins TRBV5-8 and TRBJ2-7, with TRBD1 as a possible D gene (5 bases). The CDR3 loop reads CASSRWGSPYEQYF. DNA of the CDR3: TGTGCCAGCAGCAGATGGGGCAGCCCCTACGAGCAGTACTTC.